These T cell receptor beta chains were read from a single sample in a study of shared clonotypes between healthy human individuals. Sequencing was performed with immunoSEQ multiplex PCR; in TCRdb, only in-frame clones are kept and a portion is missing. The sample includes 2 million to 2.5 million clones, about 95% seen only once; the top ten take under 0.15%. Sequencing was performed on naive CD4+ T cells sorted from blood. The origin of the receptors is a man aged 18 to 29 in good health. Each CDR3 is given with its conserved first and last residue. The D gene is left open where the match is weak. Clone size is shown for a subset of rows, as once, few, many or a class of expanded clone.

. TRBJ1-3 15 TRBD1 TRBV6-6 CASTPLQGPGNTIYF TGTGCCAGCACTCCACTACAGGGGCCTGGAAACACCATATATTTT
few TRBJ1-2 13 . TRBV6-1 CASRGGGDYGYTF TGTGCCTCCAGAGGGGGAGGAGACTATGGCTACACCTTC
. TRBJ2-7 9 . TRBV6-1 CAGTWEQYF TGTGCCGGTACGTGGGAGCAGTACTTC
. TRBJ2-7 14 . TRBV5-4 CASSFGTGSYEQYF TGTGCCAGCAGCTTCGGGACTGGCAGTTACGAGCAGTACTTC
. TRBJ2-1 17 TRBD2 TRBV30 CAWRGGQGLAGFNEQFF TGTGCCTGGAGGGGGGGGCAGGGACTAGCGGGATTCAATGAGCAGTTCTTC
. TRBJ1-5 13 . TRBV19 CASSIEGRQPQHF TGTGCCAGTAGTATAGAGGGTAGGCAGCCCCAGCATTTT
. TRBJ1-1 12 . TRBV6-5 CATSRGGTEAFF TGTGCCACTTCAAGAGGGGGAACTGAAGCTTTCTTT
once TRBJ2-3 19 TRBD2 TRBV11-2 CASSQPGTSGRKVTDTQYF TGTGCCAGCAGCCAACCCGGGACTAGCGGGAGAAAAGTCACAGATACGCAGTATTTT
. TRBJ2-1 15 TRBD2 TRBV10-3 CATRPSGGEVNEQFF TGTGCCACCAGACCTAGCGGGGGGGAGGTTAATGAGCAGTTCTTC
. TRBJ2-7 12 . TRBV6-6 CASSYSRGEQYF TGTGCCAGCAGTTACTCTCGAGGTGAGCAGTACTTC
. TRBJ2-7 15 TRBD1 TRBV5-4 CASSLPGTGLTEQYF TGTGCCAGCAGCTTGCCCGGGACAGGGCTGACCGAGCAGTACTTC
. TRBJ2-7 15 . TRBV7-2 CASSLSGLETYEQYF TGTGCCAGCAGCTTATCTGGGCTGGAGACCTACGAGCAGTACTTC
. TRBJ2-5 14 . TRBV9 CASSVDSGKETQYF TGTGCCAGCAGCGTAGATAGCGGAAAAGAGACCCAGTACTTC
. TRBJ2-7 12 . TRBV5-6 CASSWRGAEQYF TGTGCCAGCAGCTGGCGGGGAGCCGAGCAGTACTTC
once TRBJ2-1 14 TRBD1 TRBV5-1 CASSHRTGDNEQFF TGCGCCAGCAGCCACCGGACAGGGGACAATGAGCAGTTCTTC
. TRBJ2-1 13 . TRBV30 CAGEASSYNEQFF TGTGCCGGGGAGGCCTCCTCCTACAATGAGCAGTTCTTC
. TRBJ1-1 16 TRBD1 TRBV5-6 CASSSRPPGQGFEAFF TGTGCCAGCAGCTCACGGCCGCCGGGACAGGGGTTTGAAGCTTTCTTT
many TRBJ2-7 15 TRBD2 TRBV7-2 CASSLLGSGIYEQYF TGTGCCAGCAGCTTATTGGGTAGCGGGATCTACGAGCAGTACTTC
. TRBJ2-3 19 TRBD2 TRBV19 CASSISKRGLAGVTDTQYF TGTGCCAGTAGTATCAGCAAAAGGGGACTAGCGGGAGTCACAGATACGCAGTATTTT
once TRBJ2-1 15 . TRBV27 CASSFNQPLHNEQFF TGTGCCAGCAGTTTTAACCAACCTTTGCACAATGAGCAGTTCTTC
. TRBJ2-6 18 TRBD1 TRBV18 CASSPQTGGVSGANVLTF TGTGCCAGCTCACCGCAAACAGGGGGCGTTTCTGGGGCCAACGTCCTGACTTTC
. TRBJ1-6 12 . TRBV27 CASSLRDSPLHF TGTGCCAGCAGTTTACGTGATTCACCCCTCCACTTT
. TRBJ1-5 13 . TRBV10-3 CAITPDSNQPQHF TGTGCCATCACCCCTGACAGCAATCAGCCCCAGCATTTT
. TRBJ1-2 16 . TRBV6-1 CASSGTRAGVNYGYTF TGTGCCAGCAGTGGAACAAGGGCAGGGGTTAACTATGGCTACACCTTC
. TRBJ2-7 16 . TRBV5-4 CASSKGLNPTYGEQYF TGTGCCAGCAGCAAGGGACTTAATCCCACATATGGTGAGCAGTACTTC
. TRBJ2-1 17 TRBD2 TRBV4-1 CASSQVLGEGGGNEQFF TGCGCCAGCAGCCAAGTCTTAGGGGAAGGCGGGGGCAATGAGCAGTTCTTC
few TRBJ1-2 14 . TRBV7-9 CASSPIDLFYGYTF TGTGCCAGCAGCCCCATCGATCTTTTCTATGGCTACACCTTC
. TRBJ1-2 10 . TRBV20-1 CSGGSGGYTF TGCAGTGGGGGGAGTGGTGGCTACACCTTC
. TRBJ2-1 12 . TRBV2 CASSGGYNEQFF TGTGCCAGCAGTGGAGGCTACAATGAGCAGTTCTTC
. TRBJ1-4 13 TRBD1 TRBV30 CAWSATGLEKLFF TGTGCCTGGAGTGCGACAGGGTTGGAAAAACTGTTTTTT
. TRBJ1-2 14 TRBD1 TRBV6-6 CASSEPGTASGYTF TGTGCCAGCAGCGAGCCCGGGACAGCAAGCGGCTACACCTTC
. TRBJ2-3 13 TRBD2 TRBV19 CASNGAREDTQYF TGTGCCAGTAATGGGGCGCGGGAGGATACGCAGTATTTT
. TRBJ2-7 15 TRBD1 TRBV19 CASSPGWQGAGEQYF TGTGCCAGTAGCCCGGGTTGGCAGGGGGCCGGGGAGCAGTACTTC
. TRBJ1-1 14 TRBD1 TRBV7-2 CASSFRQGSTEAFF TGTGCCAGCAGTTTCCGACAGGGAAGCACTGAAGCTTTCTTT
. TRBJ2-6 13 . TRBV10-3 CAIMVGGANVLTF TGTGCCATCATGGTGGGCGGGGCCAACGTCCTGACTTTC
. TRBJ2-7 15 . TRBV27 CASSSKTGPLNEQYF TGTGCCAGCAGTTCAAAGACAGGCCCTCTCAACGAGCAGTACTTC
. TRBJ1-5 14 . TRBV18 CASSEGFYNQPQHF TGTGCCAGCTCGGAGGGGTTTTACAATCAGCCCCAGCATTTT
. TRBJ2-3 16 TRBD2 TRBV5-1 CASSLGPAGGTDTQYF TGCGCCAGCAGCTTGGGCCCCGCGGGAGGGACAGATACGCAGTATTTT
. TRBJ1-3 12 . TRBV7-9 CASSLPGNTIYF TGTGCCAGCAGCTTACCGGGAAACACCATATATTTT
. TRBJ2-7 14 . TRBV5-6 CASSPWGGILEQYF TGTGCCAGCAGCCCCTGGGGCGGGATATTAGAGCAGTACTTC
. TRBJ2-3 16 . TRBV18 CASSQSGASSTDTQYF TGTGCCAGCTCACAATCGGGGGCTTCTAGCACAGATACGCAGTATTTT
. TRBJ2-7 14 . TRBV11-1 CASSERGDSYEQYF TGTGCCAGCAGCGAGAGGGGGGACTCCTACGAGCAGTACTTC
. TRBJ1-1 16 . TRBV9 CASSPQGEGPNTEAFF TGTGCCAGCAGCCCCCAAGGGGAGGGACCGAACACTGAAGCTTTCTTT
. TRBJ2-1 11 . TRBV9 CASSTSNEQFF TGTGCCAGCAGCACTAGCAATGAGCAGTTCTTC
. TRBJ2-3 16 TRBD1 TRBV7-2 CASSLDRRGQGDTQYF TGTGCCAGCAGCTTAGATAGGAGGGGACAGGGGGATACGCAGTATTTT